This T cell receptor (beta chain) was sequenced during a study of beta chain features in type 1 diabetes. Turning to this clone: Its matching antigen is unknown.

Findings of the study overall: Researchers caution that PCR might favor shorter templates, equally among patients and controls. Patients with type 1 diabetes carried fewer insertions and had more deletions at their VDJ junctions.

Since all of the isolated RNA was reverse transcribed, expressed TCRB transcripts were what got sequenced. Sequencing of naive, central memory and regulatory T cell samples gave an average of approximately 3.8 million reads. Method: immunoSEQ multiplex PCR; TCRdb's copy keeps in-frame clones and lacks some. The sample yields roughly 240,000 clones, roughly an eighth seen once. Germline CDR1 MDHEN, CDR2 SYDVKM. J gave up 0 bases and V 3 bases, and 4 bases lay outside the gene matches. The CDR3 is 15 amino acids. Central memory, naive, regulatory and stem cell-like memory CD4+ cells were sorted by CD45RO/CCR7/CD25/CD127/CD95/CD27.

Specimen: naive CD4+ T cells from blood. The receptor was derived from a woman aged 40 to 50 in good health. The V and J genes are TRBV28 and TRBJ1-1; 7 positions match TRBD1. The CDR3 is CASSFRDRLNTEAFF. The CDR3 DNA reads TGTGCCAGCAGTTTCCGGGACAGATTGAACACTGAAGCTTTCTTT.